What follows are 21 T cell receptor beta chains derived from one specimen sequenced in a study of cytomegalovirus exposure and HLA in healthy donors. PCR primers comprised 60 Vbeta and 13 Jbeta primers. The assay was immunoSEQ multiplex PCR, and TCRdb's table has in-frame clones only and misses some. The sample has about 130,000 clones, approximately 84% seen once. The source material was PBMCs. The receptor source for this set is a boy younger than 10 in good health and CMV-seronegative.

The chain links TRBV9 to TRBJ1-3, with D possibly being TRBD1 (6 bases). This CDR3 spans 13 amino acids. CDR1 is SGDLS, CDR2 YYNGEE, per germline. Trimming removed 4 bases from V and 4 bases from J, with 9 bases in between. CDR3 bases: TGTGCCAGCAGCTCAGGGACAGGAAACACCATATATTTT. Its translation: CASSSGTGNTIYF.

This rearrangement joins TRBV9 to TRBJ2-2; 9 nucleotides match TRBD2. The CDR3 loop spans 17 amino acids. The ends lost 3 bases at V and 0 bases at J; junction bases unmatched: 6. Germline CDR1 and CDR2: SGDLS and YYNGEE. The CDR3 DNA is TGTGCCAGCAGCGCCCCGGGACTAGCACCGAACACCGGGGAGCTGTTTTTT. Protein sequence: CASSAPGLAPNTGELFF.

This sequence joins TRBV6-6 and TRBJ1-3; D is possibly TRBD1 (6 bases). Germline CDR1 reads MNHNY; CDR2 reads SVGAGI (reference sequence). This CDR3 spans 16 amino acids. V lost 8 bases and J 0 bases, leaving 17 bases between the germline ends. The CDR3 DNA sequence: TGTGCCAGCGGTGCTGGACAGCGTCTCTCTGGAAACACCATATATTTT. Amino acids: CASGAGQRLSGNTIYF.

V usage is TRBV7-9 and J usage is TRBJ1-2, with no clear D. Deletions cut 5 bases from V and 4 bases from J, with 11 bases between. Germline V gene data show CDR1 as SEHNR and CDR2 as FQNEAQ (reference sequence). CDR3 length: 13 amino acids. CDR3 nucleotide sequence: TGTGCCAGCAGCAGCGGCGGGTCCTATGGCTACACCTTC. This sequence encodes CASSSGGSYGYTF.

The V gene is TRBV7-2, the J gene TRBJ2-2, with 10 nucleotides matching TRBD2. Trimming at V came to 1 base and at J to 0 bases, leaving 5 bases not matched to a gene. Germline CDR1 reads SGHTA; CDR2 reads FQGNSA. The CDR3 is 18 residues long. The CDR3 here is CASSLVRTSGSNTGELFF. The CDR3 DNA reads as TGTGCCAGCAGCTTAGTTAGGACTAGCGGTTCGAACACCGGGGAGCTGTTTTTT.

V is TRBV6-4 and J is TRBJ2-3; a possible D gene is TRBD2 (5 bases). Germline CDR1 reads MRHNA; CDR2 reads SNTAGT. This CDR3 region has 16 residues. V was clipped by 0 bases and J by 6 bases, with 16 bases between them. For the CDR3, the DNA is TGTGCCAGCAGTGACTCCGCCGGTGGAGGCGGGGATACGCAGTATTTT. Encoded protein: CASSDSAGGGGDTQYF.

The rearrangement links TRBV11-2 to TRBJ2-2; D gene ambiguous. The V end lost 4 bases, the J end lost 6 bases, and 9 bases lay between the germline ends. Per the germline V gene, CDR1 is SGHAT and CDR2 is FQNNGV. CDR3 size: 13 residues. The CDR3 sequence: CASSSPFAGELFF. For the CDR3, the DNA is TGTGCCAGCAGCTCTCCCTTCGCCGGGGAGCTGTTTTTT. The variable domain in full, completed from reference TRBV11-2 and TRBJ2-2, reads EAGVAQSPRYKIIEKRQSVAFWCNPISGHATLYWYQQILGQGPKLLIQFQNNGVVDDSQLPKDRFSAERLKGVDSTLKIQPAKLEDSAVYLCASSSPFAGELFFGEGSRLTVL.

The chain combines TRBV27 with TRBJ1-2; no firm D call. CDR1 and CDR2 (germline): MNHEY, SMNVEV (reference sequence). The CDR3 is made up of 12 amino acids. The V end lost 10 bases, the J end lost 4 bases, and 13 bases lay between the germline ends. For the CDR3, the DNA is TGTGCCACCGACCCTCGAGGCTATGGCTACACCTTC. Translation: CATDPRGYGYTF.

The rearrangement joins TRBV2 to TRBJ1-2; TRBD1 might be the D (6 bases). V was shortened by 11 bases and J by 5 bases, with 21 bases between the two germline ends. The CDR3 loop spans 14 amino acids. Germline assignment: CDR1 SNHLY and CDR2 FYNNEI. The CDR3 DNA reads as TGTGCCCAGCGAGGACAGAGTACTCGGTATGGCTACACCTTC. Residues: CAQRGQSTRYGYTF. The full variable domain, its missing parts supplied by reference TRBV2 and TRBJ1-2, is EPEVTQTPSHQVTQMGQEVILRCVPISNHLYFYWYRQILGQKVEFLVSFYNNEISEKSEIFDDQFSVERPDGSNFTLKIRSTKLEDSAMYFCAQRGQSTRYGYTFGSGTRLTVV.

This clone was observed a few times. The rearrangement joins TRBV11-3 to TRBJ2-1; D remains unclear. The CDR3 has 14 residues. The V gene's germline CDR1 is SGHNT and CDR2 YENEEA. Trimming took off 3 bases at V and 8 bases at J, with 14 bases between the two ends. CDR3 region: CASSLLESGDEQFF. The CDR3 DNA reads TGTGCCAGCAGCTTGTTAGAGAGTGGAGATGAGCAGTTCTTC.

The count of this clone is one. The chain links TRBV30 to TRBJ2-2; 9 nucleotides match TRBD2. Trimming removed 1 base from V and 1 base from J; junction bases left unmatched: 22. Germline V gene sequence: CDR1 GTSNPN, CDR2 SVGIG (reference sequence). The CDR3 has 22 amino acids. The CDR3, as DNA: TGTGCCTGGAGTGACTCGGGTGGGATCCTGTATAGCGGGGGCCAGAACACCGGGGAGCTGTTTTTT. This encodes CAWSDSGGILYSGGQNTGELFF.

The CDR3 region has the DNA TGTGCCAGCAGCTGGACAGATGCTGGCTACACCTTC. Protein sequence: CASSWTDAGYTF. The J gene is TRBJ1-2, the V gene TRBV25-1, with D possibly being TRBD1 (6 bases). Germline CDR1 MGHDK, CDR2 SYGVNS. This CDR3 region has 12 residues. V lost 6 bases and J lost 7, with 12 bases in between.

The V and J genes are TRBV25-1 and TRBJ2-1; TRBD1 matches at 8 bases. The trim removed 5 bases at V and 4 bases at J, leaving 16 bases unmatched. The CDR3 runs 18 residues. Germline V gene data show CDR1 as MGHDK and CDR2 as SYGVNS. The CDR3 loop reads CASSRLMNRGERYNEQFF. Here the CDR3 DNA reads TGTGCCAGCAGTAGATTGATGAACAGGGGGGAAAGGTACAATGAGCAGTTCTTC. The variable domain in full, completed from reference TRBV25-1 and TRBJ2-1, reads EADIYQTPRYLVIGTGKKITLECSQTMGHDKMYWYQQDPGMELHLIHYSYGVNSTEKGDLSSESTVSRIRTEHFPLTLESARPSHTSQYLCASSRLMNRGERYNEQFFGPGTRLTVL.

The chain links TRBV15 to TRBJ1-1; 10 nucleotides line up with TRBD1. J gave up 2 bases and V 4 bases, and 13 bases lay outside the gene matches. Per germline, CDR1 LNHNV and CDR2 YYDKDF (reference sequence). CDR3 size: 18 residues. As DNA, the CDR3 is TGTGCCACCAGCAAAATTGACAGGGGGCGCGGGTCCAACACTGAAGCTTTCTTT. It specifies CATSKIDRGRGSNTEAFF. The entire variable domain, with the rest obtained from reference TRBV15 and TRBJ1-1, is as follows: DAMVIQNPRYQVTQFGKPVTLSCSQTLNHNVMYWYQQKSSQAPKLLFHYYDKDFNNEADTPDNFQSRRPNTSFCFLDIRSPGLGDTAMYLCATSKIDRGRGSNTEAFFGQGTRLTVV.

The chain combines TRBV7-2 with TRBJ1-5; the D gene is possibly TRBD1 (5 bases). The V end lost 4 bases, the J end lost 6 bases, and 10 bases lay between the germline ends. Germline-derived CDR1 and CDR2 are SGHTA and FQGNSA. CDR3 length: 13 amino acids. CDR3 region: CASSSGGVQPQHF. CDR3 nucleotide sequence: TGTGCCAGCAGCTCCGGGGGGGTTCAGCCCCAGCATTTT.

This sequence joins TRBV4-1 and TRBJ2-3; 7 bases are shared with TRBD1. The CDR3 totals 15 residues. CDR1 MGHRA and CDR2 YSYEKL come from the germline V gene. Trimming removed 4 bases from V and 0 bases from J; junction bases left unmatched: 4. The CDR3 DNA reads as TGCGCCAGCAGCCGGGACAGTTTCAGCACAGATACGCAGTATTTT. Its translation is CASSRDSFSTDTQYF.

The chain links TRBV5-3 to TRBJ1-3; the match to TRBD1 covers 7 bases. TRBV5-3 is an open reading frame, and its role is uncertain. With V trimmed by 2 bases and J by 0 bases, 8 bases remained unmatched. The CDR3 covers 17 residues. The CDR3 nucleotides read TGTGCCAGAAGCTTCCCGGACAGGTGCCACTCTGGAAACACCATATATTTT. It yields the protein CARSFPDRCHSGNTIYF.

The rearrangement uses TRBV4-3 and TRBJ2-7; 7 bases are a match to TRBD1. The CDR3 runs to 15 residues. Germline V gives CDR1 LGHNA, CDR2 YSLEER. V was pared by 2 bases and J by 2 bases, with 6 bases of the junction left unmatched. The CDR3: CASSQRDSVTYEQYF. CDR3 nucleotide sequence: TGCGCCAGCAGCCAACGGGACAGCGTAACCTACGAGCAGTACTTC.

The chain is built from TRBV9 and TRBJ2-1; 9 bases match TRBD2. Germline lookup yields CDR1 SGDLS and CDR2 YYNGEE. The CDR3 has 15 amino acids. After removal of 0 bases from V and 3 bases from J, the junction contained 1 base not matched to a gene. For the CDR3, the DNA is TGTGCCAGCAGCGTAGGACTAGCGGTCTACAATGAGCAGTTCTTC. This codes for CASSVGLAVYNEQFF.

This clone turned up a few times. The rearrangement joins TRBV7-9 to TRBJ2-1; TRBD1 is a possible D gene (6 bases). Germline-derived CDR1 and CDR2 are SEHNR and FQNEAQ (reference sequence). The CDR3 sequence is 13 residues long. V was shortened by 8 bases and J by 3 bases, with 11 bases between the two germline ends. CDR3 sequence: CASPLDSYNEQFF. The CDR3 DNA follows: TGTGCCAGCCCCCTGGACAGCTACAATGAGCAGTTCTTC.

The rearrangement joins TRBV7-3 to TRBJ1-2, with D possibly being TRBD1 (5 bases). Looked up from germline, CDR1 is SGHTA and CDR2 is FQGTGA. This CDR3 has 13 amino acids. Trimming left V 5 bases short and J 4 bases short, with 11 bases between. In nucleotides, the CDR3 is TGTGCCAGCAGCCCGGGGGAAGCCTATGGCTACACCTTC. It codes for CASSPGEAYGYTF.